This T cell receptor beta chain was observed in a study of siplizumab effects on memory and regulatory T cells. This clone was seen once. The CDR3 covers 14 residues. The ends were cut back, 4 bases at V and 3 bases at J, with 10 bases in the middle. The germline gives CDR1 SNHLY, CDR2 FYNNEI. TCRdb keeps only in-frame clones here, not all; method: immunoSEQ multiplex PCR. Of roughly 93,000 clones detected, roughly 94% appear once; the ten largest clones hold roughly 1.3%. What was sequenced was non-Treg CD4+ T cells sorted from blood. This receptor was taken from a human donor in good health. J is TRBJ1-5 and V is TRBV2; D ambiguous. CDR3 sequence: CASSVYRTNQPQHF. The CDR3 DNA sequence: TGTGCCAGCAGTGTGTACAGAACCAATCAGCCCCAGCATTTT.